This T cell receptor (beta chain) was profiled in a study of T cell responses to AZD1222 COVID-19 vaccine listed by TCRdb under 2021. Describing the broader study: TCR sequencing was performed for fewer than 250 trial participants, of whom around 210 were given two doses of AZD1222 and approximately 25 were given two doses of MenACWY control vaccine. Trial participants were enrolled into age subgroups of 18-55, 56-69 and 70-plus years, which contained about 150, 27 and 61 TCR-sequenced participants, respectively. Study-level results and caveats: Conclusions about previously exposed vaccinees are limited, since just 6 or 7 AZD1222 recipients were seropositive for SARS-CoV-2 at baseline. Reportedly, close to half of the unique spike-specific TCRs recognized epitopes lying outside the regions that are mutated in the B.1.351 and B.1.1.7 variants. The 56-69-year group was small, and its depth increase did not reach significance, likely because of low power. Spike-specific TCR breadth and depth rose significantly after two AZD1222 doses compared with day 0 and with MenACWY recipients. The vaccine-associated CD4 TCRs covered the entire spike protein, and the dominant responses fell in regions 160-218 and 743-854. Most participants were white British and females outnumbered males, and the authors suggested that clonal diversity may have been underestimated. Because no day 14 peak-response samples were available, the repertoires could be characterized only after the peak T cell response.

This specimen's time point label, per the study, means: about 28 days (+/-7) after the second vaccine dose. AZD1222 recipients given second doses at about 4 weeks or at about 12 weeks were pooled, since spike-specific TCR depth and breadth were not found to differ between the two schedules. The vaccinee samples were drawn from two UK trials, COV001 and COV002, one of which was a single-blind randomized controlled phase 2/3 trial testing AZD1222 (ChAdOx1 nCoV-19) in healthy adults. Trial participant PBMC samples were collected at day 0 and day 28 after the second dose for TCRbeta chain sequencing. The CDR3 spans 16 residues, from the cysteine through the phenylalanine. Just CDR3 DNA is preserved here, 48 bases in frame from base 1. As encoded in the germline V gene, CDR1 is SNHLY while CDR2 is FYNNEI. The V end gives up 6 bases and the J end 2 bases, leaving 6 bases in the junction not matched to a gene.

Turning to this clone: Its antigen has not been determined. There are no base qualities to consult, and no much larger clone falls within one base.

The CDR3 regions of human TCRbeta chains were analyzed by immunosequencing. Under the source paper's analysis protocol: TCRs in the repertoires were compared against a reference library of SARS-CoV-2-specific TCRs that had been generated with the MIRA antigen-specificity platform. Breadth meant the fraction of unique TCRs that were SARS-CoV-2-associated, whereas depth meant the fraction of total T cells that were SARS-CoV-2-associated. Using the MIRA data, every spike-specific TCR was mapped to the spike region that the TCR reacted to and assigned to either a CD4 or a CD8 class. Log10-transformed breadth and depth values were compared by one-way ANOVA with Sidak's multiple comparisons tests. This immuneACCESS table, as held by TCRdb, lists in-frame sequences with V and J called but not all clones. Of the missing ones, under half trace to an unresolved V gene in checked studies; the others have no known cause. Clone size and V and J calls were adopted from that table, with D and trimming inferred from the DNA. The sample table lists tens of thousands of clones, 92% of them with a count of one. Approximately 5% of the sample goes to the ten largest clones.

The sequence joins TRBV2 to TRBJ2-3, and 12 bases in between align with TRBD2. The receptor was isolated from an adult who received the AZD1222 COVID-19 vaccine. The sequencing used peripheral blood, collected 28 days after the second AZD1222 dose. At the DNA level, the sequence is TGTGCCAGCAGACGACTAGCGGGAGTGAACACAGATACGCAGTATTTT. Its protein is CASRRLAGVNTDTQYF.